Following are 27 T cell receptor beta chains from one sample sequenced in a study of T cell responses to AZD1222 COVID-19 vaccine. Assay used: immunoSEQ multiplex PCR; TCRdb lists only in-frame clones, some missing. The sample comprises about 81,000 clones, roughly nine tenths of which are singletons, and around 5.2% rests with the top ten. This material consisted of peripheral blood, taken on day 0 of AZD1222 vaccination. These receptors were taken from an adult in good health.

This chain connects TRBV28 to TRBJ1-4; D may be TRBD1 (6 bases). Trimming stripped 4 bases from V and 5 bases from J, with 17 bases between. This CDR3 contains 16 residues. Per germline, CDR1 MDHEN and CDR2 SYDVKM. CDR3 nucleotides: TGTGCCAGCAGTTCCCACCACAGGGTTGGGAATGAAAAACTGTTTTTT. It specifies CASSSHHRVGNEKLFF.

Notes on this clone: Other DNA sequences in this specimen translate into the identical CDR3. The rearrangement links TRBV12-3 or TRBV12-4 to TRBJ2-7; D remains ambiguous. CDR3 length: 12 residues. Trimming pared 4 bases from V and 2 bases from J, leaving 6 bases between. The CDR3 here is CASSSSAYEQYF. The CDR3 coding sequence is TGTGCCAGCAGTTCTTCAGCCTACGAGCAGTACTTC.

This chain links TRBV5-1 with TRBJ1-1, with TRBD1 matching over 7 bases. Germline V gives CDR1 SGHRS, CDR2 YFSETQ. The length of the CDR3 is 15 residues. The V segment lost 4 bases and the J segment 3 bases; nucleotides outside the gene matches: 9. The CDR3 here is CASSTRQGKDTEAFF. The CDR3 coding sequence is TGCGCCAGCAGCACCCGACAGGGAAAGGACACTGAAGCTTTCTTT.

The chain joins TRBV27 to TRBJ2-5; 9 bases fit TRBD2. Germline V CDR1 and CDR2: MNHEY, SMNVEV (reference sequence). The CDR3 runs 17 residues. With 5 bases clipped from V and 0 bases from J, the junction kept 10 bases outside the gene matches. DNA of the CDR3: TGTGCCAGCAGTCAAACCTTAGCGGGAGCTTACCAAGAGACCCAGTACTTC. The encoded protein is CASSQTLAGAYQETQYF.

V usage is TRBV11-2 and J usage is TRBJ2-7; TRBD1 is a possible D gene (7 bases). The germline V and J ends were trimmed by 3 bases and 5 bases, with 17 bases remaining between them. The CDR3 extends over 15 amino acids. Looked up from germline, CDR1 is SGHAT and CDR2 is FQNNGV. This CDR3 reads CASSLGLLRGDEQYF. CDR3 nucleotide sequence: TGTGCCAGCAGCTTGGGACTTCTCAGGGGGGACGAGCAGTACTTC.

On this clone: A read error may account for a junction end that differs from germline. This rearrangement joins TRBV24-1 to TRBJ2-1, with unresolved D. From germline, CDR1 is KGHDR and CDR2 SFDVKD. The CDR3 has 18 amino acids. DNA of the CDR3: TGTGCCACCAATGATCGTCCCGGACCTCTTACCTCCTACAATGAGCAGTTCTTC. This translates into CATNDRPGPLTSYNEQFF.

The chain employs TRBV14 and TRBJ2-3; 12 positions match TRBD2. Per the germline V gene, CDR1 is SGHDN and CDR2 is FVKESK. V was clipped by 4 bases and J by 4 bases; unmatched bases: 12. The CDR3 contains 18 residues. As DNA, the CDR3 is TGTGCCAGCAGCCGGCCTAGCGGGAGGGCCCATTTTGCAGATACGCAGTATTTT. This gives the protein CASSRPSGRAHFADTQYF.

This chain links TRBV7-2 with TRBJ2-3, with 12 bases lining up with TRBD2. The CDR3 is made up of 17 amino acids. Per germline, CDR1 SGHTA and CDR2 FQGNSA. J gave up 4 bases and V 4 bases, and 9 bases lay outside the gene matches. The CDR3 DNA reads TGTGCCAGCAGCTCACGGACTAGCGGGGCCCTCGCAGATACGCAGTATTTT. Translating it yields CASSSRTSGALADTQYF.

The rearrangement uses TRBV21-1 and TRBJ1-5. TRBV21-1 is reported as a pseudogene. The CDR3 is made up of 13 amino acids. CDR3 region: CASSNRGHQPQHF. The CDR3 bases are TGTGCCAGCAGCAACCGGGGACATCAGCCCCAGCATTTT.

This rearrangement joins TRBV9 to TRBJ2-5, with a weak D call TRBD2 (6 bases). The CDR3 is made up of 16 amino acids. Germline V gene sequence: CDR1 SGDLS, CDR2 YYNGEE. V gave up 4 bases and J gave up 1 base, with 17 bases separating them. This chain's CDR3 is CASSKLVTSTQETQYF. CDR3 in DNA: TGTGCCAGCAGCAAACTCGTTACTAGCACCCAAGAGACCCAGTACTTC.

This clone was recorded once. This chain links TRBV13 with TRBJ2-6; D unclear. V lost 5 bases, J lost 2 bases, and 10 bases lay in between. The CDR3 has 15 residues. In germline, CDR1 is PRHDT, CDR2 FYEKMQ (reference sequence). The CDR3 sequence is CASSLRAAGANVLTF. CDR3 nucleotides: TGTGCCAGCAGCCTAAGGGCAGCTGGGGCCAACGTCCTGACTTTC.

J is TRBJ1-1 and V is TRBV19; perhaps TRBD1 as D (5 bases). Trimming removed 7 bases from V and 4 bases from J, with 16 bases in between. CDR3 length equals 14 residues. CDR1 and CDR2 (germline): LNHDA, SQIVND (reference sequence). CDR3 loop: CASKGSTEGTEAFF. CDR3 nucleotide sequence: TGTGCCAGTAAGGGGTCGACGGAGGGCACTGAAGCTTTCTTT.

V is TRBV28 and J is TRBJ1-4; unclear D gene. The CDR3 length is 13 residues. Trimming cost V 6 bases and J 8 bases, with 13 bases left between them. CDR1 and CDR2 from the germline V gene are MDHEN and SYDVKM. DNA of the CDR3: TGTGCCAGCAGCCCTGGGAGGAGCGAAAAACTGTTTTTT. Its protein product is CASSPGRSEKLFF.

This chain uses TRBV11-2 with TRBJ1-2; D call uncertain. V lost 3 bases, J lost 0 bases, and 14 bases lay in between. The CDR3 consists of 16 residues. Germline loops: CDR1 SGHAT, CDR2 FQNNGV. CDR3 sequence: CASSFSMGRSNYGYTF. The CDR3 bases are TGTGCCAGCAGCTTTTCTATGGGCAGATCTAACTATGGCTACACCTTC. Looking up the rest from reference TRBV11-2 and TRBJ1-2 gives the full variable domain: EAGVAQSPRYKIIEKRQSVAFWCNPISGHATLYWYQQILGQGPKLLIQFQNNGVVDDSQLPKDRFSAERLKGVDSTLKIQPAKLEDSAVYLCASSFSMGRSNYGYTFGSGTRLTVV.

The chain employs TRBV12-3 or TRBV12-4 and TRBJ1-2, with D perhaps TRBD1 (5 bases). The CDR3 consists of 11 residues. With 5 bases removed from V and 4 bases from J, the gap between germline ends came to 5 bases. The CDR3 DNA follows: TGTGCCAGCAGTACAGGCTATGGCTACACCTTC. As protein: CASSTGYGYTF.

The chain combines TRBV20-1 with TRBJ2-1, with D possibly being TRBD2 (6 bases). The V end lost 4 bases, the J end lost 11 bases, and 9 bases lay between the germline ends. Germline CDR1 reads DFQATT; CDR2 reads SNEGSKA (reference sequence). There are 10 residues in the CDR3. The CDR3: CSATDYQQFF. The DNA of the CDR3 is TGCAGTGCTACGGACTATCAGCAGTTCTTC.

This clone turned up a few times. The chain recombines TRBV5-6 with TRBJ1-3, with TRBD1 matching 11 bases. J was trimmed by 2 bases and V by 4 bases; bases with no gene match: 5. The CDR3 loop spans 16 amino acids. The V gene's germline CDR1 is SGHDT and CDR2 YYEEEE. The CDR3 DNA is TGTGCCAGCAGCGGGACAGGGGGTTTGACTGGAAACACCATATATTTT. Translating it yields CASSGTGGLTGNTIYF.

The chain is built from TRBV20-1 and TRBJ1-5, with 7 positions matching TRBD1. The CDR3 sequence is 15 residues long. Germline values: CDR1 DFQATT, CDR2 SNEGSKA (reference sequence). V gave up 3 bases and J gave up 0 bases; unmatched junction bases: 5. The chain's CDR3 is CSASGTEYSNQPQHF. The CDR3 bases are TGCAGTGCTAGTGGGACAGAGTATAGCAATCAGCCCCAGCATTTT.

The genes are TRBV27 and TRBJ1-2; 7 bases are a match to TRBD1. After removal of 4 bases from V and 1 base from J, the junction contained 6 bases not matched to a gene. The germline gives CDR1 MNHEY, CDR2 SMNVEV (reference sequence). CDR3 length: 15 amino acids. The CDR3 DNA sequence: TGTGCCAGCAGTTCCGGACAGGACGTTAACTATGGCTACACCTTC. It codes for CASSSGQDVNYGYTF.

The chain recombines TRBV7-8 with TRBJ2-1; TRBD2 matches at 8 bases. The V and J ends lost 11 bases and 8 bases, in that order; junction bases with no gene match: 14. The CDR3 consists of 14 residues. Germline loops: CDR1 SGHVS, CDR2 FQNEAQ. Here the CDR3 reads CAVMRGLELYEQFF. DNA of the CDR3: TGTGCCGTGATGCGGGGACTAGAGTTGTATGAGCAGTTCTTC.

This sequence joins TRBV7-6 and TRBJ2-3, with D maybe TRBD1 (5 bases). V lost 5 bases to trimming and J lost 2 bases, with 23 bases between them. CDR3 length: 18 residues. The V gene's germline CDR1 is SGHVS and CDR2 FNYEAQ. The CDR3 nucleotides read TGTGCCAGCAGCCCTTTTATTAGGGGCCTTGGGAACACAGATACGCAGTATTTT. Protein product: CASSPFIRGLGNTDTQYF. The full variable domain, its missing parts supplied by reference TRBV7-6 and TRBJ2-3, is GAGVSQSPRYKVTKRGQDVALRCDPISGHVSLYWYRQALGQGPEFLTYFNYEAQQDKSGLPNDRFSAERPEGSISTLTIQRTEQRDSAMYRCASSPFIRGLGNTDTQYFGPGTRLTVL.

The chain couples TRBV28 to TRBJ2-1, with 10 nucleotides matching TRBD2. This CDR3 comprises 15 residues. Per germline, CDR1 MDHEN and CDR2 SYDVKM. V dropped 0 bases and J dropped 9; count of bases not matched to a gene: 5. CDR3 loop: CASSLWPSGSTEQFF. The CDR3 nucleotides read TGTGCCAGCAGTTTATGGCCTAGCGGGAGCACTGAGCAGTTCTTC.

This chain uses TRBV7-2 with TRBJ2-1; D is perhaps TRBD2 (5 bases). Germline CDR1 is SGHTA and CDR2 is FQGNSA. CDR3 length: 12 amino acids. V dropped 4 bases and J dropped 9 bases, with 10 bases sitting between them. The CDR3 here is CASSYTSFEQFF. The CDR3 DNA reads as TGTGCCAGCAGCTATACTAGTTTTGAGCAGTTCTTC.

By sample fraction, this clone is medium-sized (0.01 to 0.1%). This chain joins TRBV5-4 and TRBJ2-2; D is unresolved. V shed 4 bases and J shed 5 bases, with 12 bases lying between them. Germline loops: CDR1 SGHNT, CDR2 YYREEE (reference sequence). The CDR3 runs 14 residues. CDR3 nucleotide sequence: TGTGCCAGCAGCCCCGGAGTGGCTACCGGGGAGCTGTTTTTT. Translating it yields CASSPGVATGELFF.

The V gene is TRBV7-2, the J gene TRBJ2-5, with TRBD2 matching 12 bases. CDR1 is SGHTA and CDR2 is FQGNSA in the germline V gene. Trimming removed 7 bases from V and 5 bases from J; junction bases left unmatched: 14. The CDR3 totals 17 residues. CDR3 nucleotides: TGTGCCAGCACCCAAAGGACTAGCGGGGCCTTCGGGGAGACCCAGTACTTC. The encoded protein is CASTQRTSGAFGETQYF.

V is TRBV7-3 and J is TRBJ2-7; D gene ambiguous. V was trimmed by 0 bases and J by 4 bases, leaving 13 bases between them. The germline V gene has CDR1 SGHTA and CDR2 FQGTGA. CDR3 length equals 15 residues. CDR3 region: CASSLTGTSEYEQYF. The CDR3 DNA follows: TGTGCCAGCAGCTTAACAGGAACATCCGAGTACGAGCAGTACTTC.

The rearrangement links TRBV2 to TRBJ2-2; the match to TRBD2 covers 11 bases. J gave up 2 bases and V 6 bases, and 2 bases lay outside the gene matches. CDR1 SNHLY and CDR2 FYNNEI come from the germline V gene. The CDR3 is 15 amino acids. The CDR3 spells CASRTSGGNTGELFF. The CDR3 coding sequence is TGTGCCAGCAGAACTAGCGGGGGTAACACCGGGGAGCTGTTTTTT.